This T cell receptor beta chain was retrieved from a study of cytomegalovirus exposure and HLA in healthy donors. Details on this clone: Its antigen is unknown.

CDR3 size: 15 residues. Unmatched junction bases numbered 3, after V lost 4 bases and J lost 3 bases. CDR1 MDHEN and CDR2 SYDVKM come from the germline V gene. Whole-study findings and limits: In vitro, three CMV-associated chains proved specific for CMV antigens. Some TCR beta chains (164 of them) were listed as cytomegalovirus-associated. Most TCR sequences were uncommon, yet certain public TCRs appeared in many donors.

Assay used: immunoSEQ multiplex PCR; TCRdb lists only in-frame clones, some missing. The repertoire holds 100,000 to 150,000 clones, approximately 92% seen once, with around 1.1% in the top ten. Material: PBMCs. This TCR came from a woman aged 18 to 35 in good health and CMV-seronegative. This chain links TRBV28 with TRBJ2-2, with TRBD1 matching over 9 bases. CDR3 residues: CASSSGQGYTGELFF. CDR3 coding DNA: TGTGCCAGCAGTTCCGGACAGGGGTACACCGGGGAGCTGTTTTTT.